These 12 T cell receptor beta chains came from one sample sequenced in a study of T cell repertoires in cytomegalovirus infection. MiXCR was run by TCRdb on the reads, yielding one entry per CDR3 protein. The sample contains about 110,000 distinct CDR3 sequences, about 30% of which appear only once. These TCRs are of unknown antigen specificity. The sequencing used CD8+ T cells from cultured PBMCs, collected from culture after CMV antigen stimulation. These TCRs come from a human donor in good health (CMV status not recorded). Some clones in this sample may be carry-over from other donors' samples.

The V and J genes are TRBV6-2 or TRBV6-3 and TRBJ2-1; D is tentatively TRBD1 or TRBD2 (5 bases each). This CDR3 spans 14 amino acids. The germline V gene has CDR1 MNHEY and CDR2 SVGEGT. V dropped 10 bases and J dropped 4 bases, with 17 bases sitting between them. The DNA of the CDR3 is TGTGCCACTCGGCAAAGGGGCGGGTACAATGAGCAGTTCTTC. Its translation: CATRQRGGYNEQFF.

This clonotype was seen repeatedly, ten times or more. This chain uses TRBV4-2 with TRBJ1-2, with D uncertain. This CDR3 contains 16 residues. The germline gives CDR1 LGHNA, CDR2 YNFKEQ. The germline V and J ends were trimmed by 3 bases and 3 bases, with 17 bases remaining between them. The CDR3 here is CASSQTIRTDYYGYTF. The CDR3 coding sequence is TGTGCCAGCAGCCAGACAATTCGGACGGACTACTATGGCTACACCTTC.

This clonotype turned up a few times. The chain has TRBV4-1 and TRBJ2-7; a weak D match, TRBD1 (6 bases). V was cut by 1 base and J by 6 bases, with 7 bases left in between. Germline V gene lookup returns CDR1 MGHRA and CDR2 YSYEKL. The CDR3 is 12 amino acids. CDR3 in amino acids: CASSQGGGEQYF. CDR3 DNA: TGCGCCAGCAGCCAAGGAGGGGGCGAGCAGTACTTC.

The V gene is TRBV12-3 or TRBV12-4, the J gene TRBJ2-3; either TRBD1 or TRBD2 may supply D (5 bases each). The V gene lost 5 bases and the J gene lost 1 base, with 16 bases spanning the gap. The length of the CDR3 is 16 residues. CDR3 amino acids: CASSLIEGRRTDTQYF. The CDR3 DNA sequence: TGTGCCAGCAGTCTCATTGAGGGGCGGCGCACAGATACGCAGTATTTT.

The sample holds many counts of this clonotype. The chain links TRBV28 to TRBJ2-3, with 10 nucleotides matching TRBD2. Germline assignment: CDR1 MDHEN and CDR2 SYDVKM. V trimming: 3 bases; J trimming: 3 bases; junction bases outside the gene matches: 3. The CDR3 has 15 residues. The CDR3 reads CASSLTSGFTDTQYF. CDR3 nucleotide sequence: TGTGCCAGCAGTTTGACTAGCGGGTTTACAGATACGCAGTATTTT.

The rearrangement joins TRBV20-1 to TRBJ2-2; a weak D match, TRBD2 (6 bases). Trimming cost V 0 bases and J 0 bases, with 11 bases left between them. CDR3 length equals 16 residues. The germline V gene has CDR1 DFQATT and CDR2 SNEGSKA (reference sequence). The CDR3: CSARDRRGTNTGELFF. The CDR3 bases are TGCAGTGCTAGAGATCGACGGGGGACGAACACCGGGGAGCTGTTTTTT.

The CDR3 region has the DNA TGTGCCAGCAGCTTAAAGGGGGCGCCTGAGACCCAGTACTTC. Its protein is CASSLKGAPETQYF. The chain is built from TRBV5-4 and TRBJ2-5; the match to TRBD1 covers 7 bases. Trimming at V came to 2 bases and at J to 5 bases, leaving 6 bases not matched to a gene. The CDR3 is made up of 14 amino acids. Germline V gene lookup returns CDR1 SGHNT and CDR2 YYREEE (reference sequence). Drawing the rest from reference TRBV5-4 and TRBJ2-5, the complete variable domain is ETGVTQSPTHLIKTRGQQVTLRCSSQSGHNTVSWYQQALGQGPQFIFQYYREEENGRGNFPPRFSGLQFPNYSSELNVNALELDDSALYLCASSLKGAPETQYFGPGTRLLVL.

V usage is TRBV12-3 or TRBV12-4 and J usage is TRBJ1-2; TRBD1 might be the D (6 bases). Between the trimmed V and J ends, which lost 5 bases and 0 bases, there was a span of 22 bases. The CDR3 consists of 18 residues. The CDR3 protein is CASSQLDSTPLTNYGYTF. The DNA for the CDR3 is TGTGCCAGCAGTCAATTGGACAGTACCCCTTTGACTAACTATGGCTACACCTTC.

The gene calls are TRBV2 and TRBJ2-5; D uncertain. CDR3 length equals 12 residues. V lost 7 bases and J 5 bases, leaving 11 bases between the germline ends. Germline V gives CDR1 SNHLY, CDR2 FYNNEI. As DNA, the CDR3 is TGTGCCAGCATCATCCGTGGCGAGACCCAGTACTTC. Residues: CASIIRGETQYF.

This clonotype turned up a few times. V gene TRBV4-3 combines with J gene TRBJ1-4; D unresolved. Trimming cost V 1 base and J 1 base, with 7 bases left between them. The germline CDR1 and CDR2 sequences are LGHNA and YSLEER. This CDR3 region has 15 residues. DNA for the CDR3: TGCGCCAGCAGCCAAGTTAGGGTAACTAATGAAAAACTGTTTTTT. Its protein product is CASSQVRVTNEKLFF.

The chain carries TRBV4-1 and TRBJ1-1; D gene ambiguous. The germline V and J ends were trimmed by 0 bases and 6 bases, with 14 bases remaining between them. The CDR3 has 15 residues. Germline V gives CDR1 MGHRA, CDR2 YSYEKL. The CDR3 DNA reads as TGCGCCAGCAGCCAAGATCTTCAGTCCTGGGCTGAAGCTTTCTTT. Amino acid sequence: CASSQDLQSWAEAFF.

This clonotype was counted ten times or more. The rearrangement joins TRBV10-3 to TRBJ2-3; 11 bases are a match to TRBD1. Germline lookup yields CDR1 ENHRY and CDR2 SYGVKD. Germline trimming cut 4 bases from V and 5 bases from J; bases unmatched to any gene: 2. The CDR3 is made up of 14 amino acids. The DNA of the CDR3 is TGTGCCATCAGTGGGACAGGGGGCATAGATACGCAGTATTTT. Its protein is CAISGTGGIDTQYF.